What follows are 8 T cell receptor beta chains derived from one specimen sequenced in a study of identical twins. TCRdb processed the 5' RACE reads anew with MiXCR; each CDR3 protein has one entry. The profile shows some 570,000 distinct CDR3 sequences, more than 20% of them singletons. These data are also associated with another study on yellow fever vaccine responses in identical twins.

What was sequenced was CD4+ T cells sorted from blood. These receptors originate from a woman aged 18 to 35 in good health.

The V call is TRBV18, the J call TRBJ2-3; 7 bases align to TRBD2. V was clipped by 3 bases and J by 2 bases; unmatched bases: 5. Germline lookup yields CDR1 KGHSH and CDR2 LQKENI. The CDR3 has 15 amino acids. In nucleotides, the CDR3 is TGTGCCAGCTCACCGCGACTAGCCTTCACAGATACGCAGTATTTT. Protein sequence: CASSPRLAFTDTQYF.

The chain uses TRBV12-3 or TRBV12-4 and TRBJ1-1; a possible D gene is TRBD1 (6 bases). CDR3 length: 16 amino acids. With 2 bases removed from V and 2 bases from J, the gap between germline ends came to 15 bases. In nucleotides, the CDR3 is TGTGCCAGCAGTTTATGGGGGGGGGACACAAACACTGAAGCTTTCTTT. As protein: CASSLWGGDTNTEAFF.

This clonotype was recorded a few times. This chain uses TRBV5-1 with TRBJ1-1, with D possibly TRBD1 on 5 matching bases. Germline CDR1 is SGHRS and CDR2 is YFSETQ. The CDR3 spans 13 residues. Trimming took off 0 bases at V and 3 bases at J, with 6 bases between the two ends. The CDR3 loop is CASSLGDYTEAFF. CDR3 coding DNA: TGCGCCAGCAGCTTGGGGGACTACACTGAAGCTTTCTTT.

This clonotype was seen more than once but under ten times. The rearrangement joins TRBV20-1 to TRBJ2-5; D assignment may be TRBD1 or TRBD2 (5 bases each). Germline V gene sequence: CDR1 DFQATT, CDR2 SNEGSKA (reference sequence). Trimming shortened V by 3 bases and J by 4 bases, and 9 bases separated the two germline ends. This CDR3 has 12 residues. CDR3 residues: CSARSGRETQYF. CDR3 sequence (DNA): TGCAGTGCTAGGTCAGGGAGAGAGACCCAGTACTTC.

The table lists this clonotype with a few counts. The V gene is TRBV5-5, the J gene TRBJ2-3; D possibly corresponds to TRBD2 (7 bases). Germline V gives CDR1 SGHKS, CDR2 YYEKEE (reference sequence). This CDR3 has 15 amino acids. Trimming pared 3 bases from V and 3 bases from J, leaving 14 bases between. CDR3 bases: TGTGCCAGCAGCTGGGTCGGGGGGCTTACAGATACGCAGTATTTT. Its protein is CASSWVGGLTDTQYF. The whole variable domain, remainder taken from reference TRBV5-5 and TRBJ2-3, is DAGVTQSPTHLIKTRGQQVTLRCSPISGHKSVSWYQQVLGQGPQFIFQYYEKEERGRGNFPDRFSARQFPNYSSELNVNALLLGDSALYLCASSWVGGLTDTQYFGPGTRLTVL.

In this sample, this clonotype turned up a few times. The chain is built from TRBV6-5 and TRBJ2-1; TRBD2 might be the D (6 bases). The germline V and J ends were trimmed by 0 bases and 8 bases, with 8 bases remaining between them. Germline CDR1 MNHEY, CDR2 SVGAGI. This CDR3 contains 13 residues. The CDR3 region has the DNA TGTGCCAGCAGTTACTCGCCTAGCGATGAGCAGTTCTTC. Protein product: CASSYSPSDEQFF.

CDR3 protein: CASMGRVQDTQYF. The CDR3 DNA sequence: TGTGCCAGCATGGGGAGGGTGCAAGATACGCAGTATTTT. The chain combines TRBV6-1 with TRBJ2-3; TRBD2 agrees at 7 bases. The CDR3 length is 13 residues. V lost 7 bases to trimming and J lost 5 bases; unmatched junction nucleotides: 6. Germline CDR1 and CDR2: MNHNS and SASEGT.

The V call is TRBV20-1, the J call TRBJ2-7, with a weak D call TRBD1 (5 bases). Between the trimmed V and J ends, which lost 1 base and 6 bases, there was a span of 19 bases. There are 15 residues in the CDR3. Germline loops: CDR1 DFQATT, CDR2 SNEGSKA (reference sequence). The CDR3 nucleotides are TGCAGTGCTAGAGCAGTCGGCAGGGTGGGTCCCGAGCAGTACGTC. Protein sequence: CSARAVGRVGPEQYV.